This T cell receptor (beta chain) comes out of a study of T cell changes during pregnancy in multiple sclerosis. V lost 0 bases, J lost 2 bases, and 13 bases lay in between. CDR3 length: 16 residues. Germline assignment: CDR1 MNHNY and CDR2 SVGAGI (reference sequence). Using immunoSEQ multiplex PCR, the repertoire was profiled, and TCRdb retains in-frame clones only, with some absent. The sample yields 15,000 to 20,000 clones, roughly 88% seen once. The rearrangement uses TRBV6-6 and TRBJ1-2; D is uncertain. The TCR originated in a female donor in good health, enrolled as a control in a pregnancy study. The starting material was CD8+ T cells from peripheral blood mononuclear cells, obtained in the third trimester of pregnancy. The DNA for the CDR3 is TGTGCCAGCAGTTACTCCTCGGGAGGACTCAACTATGGCTACACCTTC. Its translation: CASSYSSGGLNYGYTF.